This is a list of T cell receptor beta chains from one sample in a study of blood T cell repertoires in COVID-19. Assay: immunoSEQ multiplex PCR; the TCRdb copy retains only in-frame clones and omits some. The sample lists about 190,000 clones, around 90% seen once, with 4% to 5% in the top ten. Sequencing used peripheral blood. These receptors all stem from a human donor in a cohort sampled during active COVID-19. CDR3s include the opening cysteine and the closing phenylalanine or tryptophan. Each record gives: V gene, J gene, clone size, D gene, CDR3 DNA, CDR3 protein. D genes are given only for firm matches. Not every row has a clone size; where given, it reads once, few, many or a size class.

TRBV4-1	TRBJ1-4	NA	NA	TGCGCCAGCAGCCAAGATTATGATCGCCAGGGGGAAAAACTGTTTTTT	CASSQDYDRQGEKLFF
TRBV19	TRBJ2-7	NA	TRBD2	TGTGCCAGTAGTGTAGCGGGAGGCCCCTCCTACGAGCAGTACTTC	CASSVAGGPSYEQYF
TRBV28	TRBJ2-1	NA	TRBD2	TGTGCCAGCAGTTGGGGAGCGGGAAGGGGACATGAGCAGTTCTTC	CASSWGAGRGHEQFF
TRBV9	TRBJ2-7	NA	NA	TGTGCCAGCAGCGTAGGAAAGGGGCCAGTGGGCGAGCAGTACTTC	CASSVGKGPVGEQYF
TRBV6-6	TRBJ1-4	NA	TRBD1	TGTGCCAGCAGTCGATCGACAGGGGGAAGGACTAATGAAAAACTGTTTTTT	CASSRSTGGRTNEKLFF
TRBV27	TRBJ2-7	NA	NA	TGTGCCAGCAATAACCTTCAGGGGCGCGAGCAGTACTTC	CASNNLQGREQYF
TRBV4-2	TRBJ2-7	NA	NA	TGTGCCAGCAGCCAGTGGCTGGGGGGAGTAACCTACGAGCAGTACTTC	CASSQWLGGVTYEQYF
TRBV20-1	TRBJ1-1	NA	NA	TGCAGTGCTGGTGGACTGTTGAACACTGAAGCTTTCTTT	CSAGGLLNTEAFF
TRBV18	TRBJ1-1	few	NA	TGTGCCAGCTCCCACGGGAAGGGAGGGCTCACTGAAGCTTTCTTT	CASSHGKGGLTEAFF
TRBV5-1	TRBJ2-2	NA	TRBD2	TGCGCCAGCAGCCCCGGACTAGCGGCTGGGGAGCTGTTTTTT	CASSPGLAAGELFF
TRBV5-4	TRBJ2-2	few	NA	TGTGCCAGCAGCTTGGACACGAACACCGGGGAGCTGTTTTTT	CASSLDTNTGELFF
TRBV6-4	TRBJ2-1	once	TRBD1	TGTGCCAGCAGTGATTGGGGACAGGGAAATTACAATGAGCAGTTCTTC	CASSDWGQGNYNEQFF
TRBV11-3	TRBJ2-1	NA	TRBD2	TGTGCCAGCAGCCCCCTGGGGCGGGAGGGCCAAAATGAGCAGTTCTTC	CASSPLGREGQNEQFF
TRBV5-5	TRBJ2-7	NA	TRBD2	TGTGCCAGCAGCACATGGACTAGCGGGAGTAACGAGCAGTACTTC	CASSTWTSGSNEQYF
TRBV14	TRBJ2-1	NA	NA	TGTGCCAGCAGCCAAGTTCGGTTATCCTCCTACAATGAGCAGTTCTTC	CASSQVRLSSYNEQFF
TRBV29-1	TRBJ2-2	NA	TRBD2	TGCAGCGTTAGGGGACTAGCGGGAGGTGACACCGGGGAGCTGTTTTTT	CSVRGLAGGDTGELFF
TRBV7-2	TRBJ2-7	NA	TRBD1	TGTGCCAGCAGCTTAGTTAGTCAGGGGGTGTACGAGCAGTACTTC	CASSLVSQGVYEQYF
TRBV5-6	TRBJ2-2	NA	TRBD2	TGTGCCAGCAGTAGTTCCGGGACTAGCGGGAGATGGTATACCGGGGAGCTGTTTTTT	CASSSSGTSGRWYTGELFF
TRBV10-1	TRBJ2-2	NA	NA	TGCGCCAGCAGTGAAGGGGCTAGCGAAGCCGGGGAGCTGTTTTTT	CASSEGASEAGELFF
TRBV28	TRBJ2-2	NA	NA	TGTGCCAGCAGTTTATGGACAGGCACCGGGGAGCTGTTTTTT	CASSLWTGTGELFF
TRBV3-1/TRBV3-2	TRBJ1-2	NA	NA	TGTGCCAGCAGCCAAGACGCAGCGGGGGGCTATGGCTACACCTTC	CASSQDAAGGYGYTF
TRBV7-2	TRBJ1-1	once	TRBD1	TGTGCCAGCAGCCAAAGGGGGGACAGGGCAGCTTTCTTT	CASSQRGDRAAFF
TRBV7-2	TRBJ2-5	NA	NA	TGTGCCAGCAGCTCCGGCGGGGCTACCCAAGAGACCCAGTACTTC	CASSSGGATQETQYF
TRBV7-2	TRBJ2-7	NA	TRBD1	TGTGCCAGCAGCTTAGACAGGGGGAGCTACGAGCAGTACTTC	CASSLDRGSYEQYF
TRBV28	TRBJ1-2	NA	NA	TGTGCCAGCAGTTCCACGGACACGGATGGAAACACCTTC	CASSSTDTDGNTF
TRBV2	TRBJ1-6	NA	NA	TGTGCCAGCAGTGACGTGCAGGCGAAACCCCTCCACTTT	CASSDVQAKPLHF
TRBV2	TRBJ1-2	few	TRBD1	TGTGCCAGCAGTGAAGTTAGACAGGGCTATGGCTACACCTTC	CASSEVRQGYGYTF
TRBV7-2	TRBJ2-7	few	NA	TGTGCCAGCAGCTTATTCGGTACCTACGAGCAGTACTTC	CASSLFGTYEQYF
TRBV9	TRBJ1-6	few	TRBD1	TGTGCCAGCAGCGTCTCAGGGGGCGATTCACCCCTCCACTTT	CASSVSGGDSPLHF
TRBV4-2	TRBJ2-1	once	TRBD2	TGTGCCAGCAGCCAAGAGCAAGCGGCGGGAGGGCTTCTCGATGAGCAGTTCTTC	CASSQEQAAGGLLDEQFF
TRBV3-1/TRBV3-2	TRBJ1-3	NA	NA	TGTGCCAGCAGCCAAGCCTGGAGGGGCTCTGGAAACACCATATATTTT	CASSQAWRGSGNTIYF
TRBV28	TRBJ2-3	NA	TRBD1	TGTGCCAGCACCACAGGGGTGGATACGCAGTATTTT	CASTTGVDTQYF
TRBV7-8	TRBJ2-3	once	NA	TGTGCCAGCAGCCCTCTAGAGGCCACAGATACGCAGTATTTT	CASSPLEATDTQYF
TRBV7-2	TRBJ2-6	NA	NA	TGTGCCAGCAGCTTAGATAGCATCTACTCTCTCTCTGGGGCCAACGTCCTGACTTTC	CASSLDSIYSLSGANVLTF
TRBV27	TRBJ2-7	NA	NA	TGTGCCAGCAGTTTTGGGCGCAACTACGAGCAGTACTTC	CASSFGRNYEQYF
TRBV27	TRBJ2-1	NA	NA	TGTGCCAGCAGTCCCCTTGGGCGGGGTTCCTACAATGAGCAGTTCTTC	CASSPLGRGSYNEQFF
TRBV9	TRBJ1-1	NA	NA	TGTGCCAGCAGCGTAGCACAGAACACTGAAGCTTTCTTT	CASSVAQNTEAFF
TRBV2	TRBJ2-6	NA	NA	TGTGCCAGCAGCCCGACTGCTATGTTTTCTGGGGCCAACGTCCTGACTTTC	CASSPTAMFSGANVLTF
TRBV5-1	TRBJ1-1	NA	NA	TGCGCCAGCAGCTCATGGGGAGAGAACACTGAAGCTTTCTTT	CASSSWGENTEAFF
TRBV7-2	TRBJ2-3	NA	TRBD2	TGTGCCAGCAGCCAAGTGGGCGGGGGGGCCGGAGATACGCAGTATTTT	CASSQVGGGAGDTQYF
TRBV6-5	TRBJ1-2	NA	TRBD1	TGTGCCAGCAGACAATTCCCGGGACAGGGGCCTGGCTACACCTTC	CASRQFPGQGPGYTF
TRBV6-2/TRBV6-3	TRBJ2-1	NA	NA	TGTGCCAGCAGTTACAATCGGGGAGCAAATGAGCAGTTCTTC	CASSYNRGANEQFF
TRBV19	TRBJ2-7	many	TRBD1	TGTGCCAGCTCACCCGGGACAGTACTCTACGAGCAGTACTTC	CASSPGTVLYEQYF
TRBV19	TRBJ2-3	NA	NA	TGTGCCAGTGGTAGCGGAAACACAGATACGCAGTATTTT	CASGSGNTDTQYF
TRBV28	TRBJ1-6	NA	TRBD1	TGTGCCAGCAGAACTGGACAGGGTGGTGATTCACCCCTCCACTTT	CASRTGQGGDSPLHF
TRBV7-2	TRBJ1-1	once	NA	TGTGCCAGCAGCCTCCAGGCAGGGGACACTGAAGCTTTCTTT	CASSLQAGDTEAFF
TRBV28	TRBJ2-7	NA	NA	TGTGCCAGCTCCAATTCCTACGAGCAGTACTTC	CASSNSYEQYF
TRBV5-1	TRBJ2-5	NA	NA	TGCGCCAGCAGCTTGGGTTCGGGGTTCAAGGAGACCCAGTACTTC	CASSLGSGFKETQYF
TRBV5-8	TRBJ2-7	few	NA	TGTGCCAGCAGCTTGGCTTTGGGAGTTGGGGAGCAGTACTTC	CASSLALGVGEQYF
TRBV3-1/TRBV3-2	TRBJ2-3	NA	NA	TGTGCCAGCAGCCTTCTCTCGGATACGCAGTATTTT	CASSLLSDTQYF
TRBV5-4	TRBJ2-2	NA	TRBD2	TGTGCCAGCAGCTTGGAGTCTAGCGGGAGTTTCGGGGAGCTGTTTTTT	CASSLESSGSFGELFF
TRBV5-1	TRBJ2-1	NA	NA	TGCGCCAGCGCGCCCCACTACCTCTCCTACAATGAGCAGTTCTTC	CASAPHYLSYNEQFF
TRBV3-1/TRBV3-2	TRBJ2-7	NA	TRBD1	TGTGCCAGCAGCCAAGATGTGGCAGGGGGTCGGTACGAGCAGTACTTC	CASSQDVAGGRYEQYF
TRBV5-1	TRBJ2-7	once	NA	TGCGCCAGCACCAAGGACACGGACTCCTACGAGCAGTACTTC	CASTKDTDSYEQYF